Shown below are 13 T cell receptor beta chains from a single sample sequenced in a study of OX40 agonist ivuxolimab in advanced cancers. The library came from the immunoSEQ multiplex PCR assay. The immuneACCESS repertoire file appears here via TCRdb, limited to in-frame rearrangements. These files lack a portion of the clones; in checked studies, under half of the deficit traces to unresolved V genes, and the cause of the others is not known. The sample contains tens of thousands of clones, around 90% of them found a single time. The ten most abundant clones make up roughly 12% of the sample. The sample was CD4+ or CD8+ T cells sorted from blood, taken in a trial of the OX40 agonist ivuxolimab. The receptors were gathered from an adult with an advanced solid tumor such as melanoma, head and neck, liver or kidney cancer.

This chain connects TRBV7-9 to TRBJ2-3, with D perhaps TRBD1 (6 bases). This CDR3 spans 17 amino acids. Germline loops: CDR1 SEHNR, CDR2 FQNEAQ (reference sequence). Trimming removed 1 base from V and 4 bases from J, with 18 bases in between. The CDR3, as DNA: TGTGCCAGCAGCTTAGGGAAAGGCTACAGGGATCCAGATACGCAGTATTTT. Its protein product is CASSLGKGYRDPDTQYF.

The chain joins TRBV29-1 to TRBJ1-5; D possibly corresponds to TRBD1 (5 bases). V was trimmed by 4 bases and J by 8 bases, leaving 18 bases between them. Germline CDR1 is SQVTM and CDR2 is ANQGSEA. The CDR3 has 14 amino acids. Written as DNA, the CDR3 is TGCAGCGTTGGGGGGGTGGGTTTTGCGGAGCCCCAGCATTTT. Amino acid sequence: CSVGGVGFAEPQHF.

The chain recombines TRBV28 with TRBJ2-4; 11 nucleotides agree with TRBD2. The CDR3 runs 16 residues. J lost 2 bases, V lost 5 bases, and 5 bases had no gene match. Germline values: CDR1 MDHEN, CDR2 SYDVKM. CDR3 sequence: CASSLTSGSSKNIQYF. As DNA, the CDR3 is TGTGCCAGCAGTCTTACTAGCGGGAGTTCCAAAAACATTCAGTACTTC.

This clone showed up just a few times. This chain joins TRBV5-4 and TRBJ1-3; D is unresolved. Trimming cost V 3 bases and J 2 bases, with 12 bases left between them. From germline, CDR1 is SGHNT and CDR2 YYREEE (reference sequence). The CDR3 totals 15 residues. The CDR3 nucleotides read TGTGCCAGCAGCTCGGGATCAAATGCTGGAAACACCATATATTTT. Its translation is CASSSGSNAGNTIYF.

This clone was recorded only once. The chain is built from TRBV7-2 and TRBJ2-7, with D hard to call. This CDR3 contains 12 residues. The germline CDR1 and CDR2 sequences are SGHTA and FQGNSA. The V end was cut by 3 bases, the J end by 6 bases, with 9 bases between. CDR3: CASSFGPLEQYF. The CDR3 DNA reads as TGTGCCAGCAGCTTCGGGCCCCTCGAGCAGTACTTC. The variable domain in full, with the rest retrieved from reference TRBV7-2 and TRBJ2-7, is GAGVSQSPSNKVTEKGKDVELRCDPISGHTALYWYRQSLGQGLEFLIYFQGNSAPDKSGLPSDRFSAERTGGSVSTLTIQRTQQEDSAVYLCASSFGPLEQYFGPGTRLTVT.

The sample holds one count of this clone. V is TRBV4-3 and J is TRBJ2-3; D is possibly TRBD2 (6 bases). Trimming removed 4 bases at V and 4 bases at J, with 12 bases between. CDR1 is LGHNA, CDR2 YSLEER, per germline. The CDR3 length is 14 residues. The CDR3 bases are TGCGCCAGCAGCCCCCCCGGGAGACCAGATACGCAGTATTTT. Protein: CASSPPGRPDTQYF.

The chain joins TRBV19 to TRBJ1-1; D possibly corresponds to TRBD1 (5 bases). Between the trimmed V and J ends, which lost 5 bases and 6 bases, there was a span of 16 bases. This CDR3 comprises 14 residues. Germline CDR1 and CDR2: LNHDA and SQIVND (reference sequence). CDR3 in amino acids: CASSEGQGIAEAFF. Written as DNA, the CDR3 is TGTGCCAGTAGTGAGGGTCAGGGAATAGCTGAAGCTTTCTTT.

The gene calls are TRBV9 and TRBJ1-2, with TRBD1 as a possible D gene (5 bases). Germline CDR1 SGDLS, CDR2 YYNGEE. There are 14 residues in the CDR3. Deletions cut 4 bases from V and 3 bases from J, with 13 bases between. This CDR3 is CASSPATVYYGYTF. CDR3 in DNA: TGTGCCAGCAGCCCGGCGACAGTTTACTATGGCTACACCTTC.

The chain carries TRBV29-1 and TRBJ2-1; a possible D gene is TRBD2 (5 bases). CDR3 length equals 11 residues. The germline V gene encodes CDR1 SQVTM and CDR2 ANQGSEA. V lost 5 bases and J lost 9, with 11 bases in between. CDR3 sequence reads: CSVPEEAEQFF. The CDR3, as DNA: TGCAGCGTTCCAGAGGAGGCTGAGCAGTTCTTC.

The J gene is TRBJ2-5, the V gene TRBV29-1; TRBD2 matches 9 bases. CDR3 size: 14 residues. V gave up 1 base and J gave up 3 bases; unmatched junction bases: 3. Germline V lookup: CDR1 SQVTM, CDR2 ANQGSEA. The CDR3 here is CSVEGGGAKETQYF. Written as DNA, the CDR3 is TGCAGCGTTGAAGGCGGGGGGGCCAAAGAGACCCAGTACTTC.

The rearrangement links TRBV9 to TRBJ2-4, with TRBD2 matching over 7 bases. The V segment lost 4 bases and the J segment 3 bases; nucleotides outside the gene matches: 16. Germline loops: CDR1 SGDLS, CDR2 YYNGEE. This CDR3 comprises 18 residues. This chain's CDR3 is CASSNGPLPPGGKNIQYF. The CDR3 region has the DNA TGTGCCAGCAGCAACGGACCATTACCGCCGGGAGGCAAAAACATTCAGTACTTC. The full variable domain, rest sourced from reference TRBV9 and TRBJ2-4, is DSGVTQTPKHLITATGQRVTLRCSPRSGDLSVYWYQQSLDQGLQFLIQYYNGEERAKGNILERFSAQQFPDLHSELNLSSLELGDSALYFCASSNGPLPPGGKNIQYFGAGTRLSVL.

The chain employs TRBV6-1 and TRBJ1-1; D is undetermined. Trimming stripped 7 bases from V and 1 base from J, with 13 bases between. Germline V gene lookup returns CDR1 MNHNS and CDR2 SASEGT. The CDR3 sequence is 14 residues long. The CDR3 bases are TGTGCCAGCACCCTAAACAGAGAGAACACTGAAGCTTTCTTT. This gives the protein CASTLNRENTEAFF.

This chain connects TRBV9 to TRBJ2-1; 13 nucleotides agree with TRBD2. This CDR3 is built from 17 residues. Germline values: CDR1 SGDLS, CDR2 YYNGEE. J was trimmed by 5 bases and V by 3 bases; bases with no gene match: 8. Here the CDR3 DNA reads TGTGCCAGCAGCGGCGGGACTAGCGGGGTCCCGAACAATGAGCAGTTCTTC. This encodes CASSGGTSGVPNNEQFF.